The 12 T cell receptor beta chains in this list originate from one sample, sequenced in a study of tissue T cells after allogeneic stem cell transplantation. Time point meaning: mouse harvest day 7 after allogeneic transplant. The graft held 10^6 splenic CD5+ T cells and 10^7 T-cell-depleted bone marrow cells. TCRdb's table, derived via immunoSEQ multiplex PCR, lists solely in-frame clones and lacks some. The sample lists about 6,900 clones; around 50% were seen once. The source material was gut tissue. These receptors were obtained from a female BALB/c mouse given C57BL/6 T cells with graft-versus-host disease after an allogeneic hematopoietic cell transplant.

Comment on this clone: One end of the junction varies from germline; a read error may be responsible. The listed genes are named as in mouse. The read gets to within 1 residue of the CDR3 end, and the germline J gene fills in the rest. Other nucleotide sequences from this sample produce the same CDR3. The chain couples TRBV26 to TRBJ2-3; D gene ambiguous. CDR3 length: 14 amino acids. The germline gives CDR1 KGHPV, CDR2 FQNQEV (reference sequence). The CDR3: CASSPEISAETLYF. The covered CDR3 bases are TGTGCCAGCAGTCCCGAGATTAGTGCGGAAACGCTGTAT.

Relative to its sample, this clone is medium-sized. Mouse names are used for the genes. The read comes to an end 1 residue before the CDR3 does, leaving the germline J gene to fill in the end. The chain carries TRBV1 and TRBJ2-7, with 8 bases aligning to TRBD2. Looked up from germline, CDR1 is NSQYPW and CDR2 is LRSPGD (reference sequence). This CDR3 spans 14 amino acids. V gave up 0 bases and J gave up 3 bases; unmatched junction bases: 1. The CDR3 reads CTCSADTGGYEQYF. The CDR3 DNA, read in part, is TGCACCTGCAGTGCAGATACTGGGGGCTATGAACAGTAC.

Points on this clone: The gene names here belong to mouse. The observed sequence ends 1 residue before the CDR3 terminus, with the missing tail filled in from the germline J gene. The gene calls are TRBV16 and TRBJ2-2; unclear D gene. Trimming cost V 0 bases and J 1 base, with 9 bases left between them. Germline CDR1 SGHSA, CDR2 FRNQAP. The CDR3 has 16 amino acids. Incomplete CDR3 DNA: TGTGCAAGCAGCTTAGATCGAAACAGAAACACCGGGCAGCTCTAC. Translated: CASSLDRNRNTGQLY. The complete CDR3 sequence is CASSLDRNRNTGQLYF.

Remarks on this clone: Genes here carry mouse names. The part of the CDR3 DNA that was read is TGTGCCAGCAGTCGGACAGGGAGAAATTCGCCCCTCTAC. Its protein product is CASSRTGRNSPLY. From start to end, the CDR3 is CASSRTGRNSPLYF. The chain uses TRBV26 and TRBJ1-6, with 8 bases fitting TRBD1. The CDR3 is cut off 1 residue early in the read; its end comes from the germline J gene. TRBJ1-6 qualifies as an ORF whose function is uncertain. The V and J ends lost 4 bases and 7 bases, in that order; junction bases with no gene match: 3. The CDR3 consists of 14 residues. The germline V gene encodes CDR1 KGHPV and CDR2 FQNQEV (reference sequence).

Concerning this clone: The gene names given are mouse names. The read ends 1 residue before the CDR3 terminus; that terminus is restored from the germline J gene. This chain links TRBV3 with TRBJ1-2, with D tentatively TRBD1 (5 bases). The V gene lost 5 bases and the J gene lost 0 bases, with 10 bases spanning the gap. The CDR3 contains 14 residues. Germline V gives CDR1 SNHLY, CDR2 FYNGKV (reference sequence). The DNA read from the CDR3 is TGTGCCAGCAGCCGCAGGGATGCAAACTCCGACTACACC. It codes for CASSRRDANSDYT. The CDR3 as a whole reads CASSRRDANSDYTF.

Note on this clone: Gene names and germline match the mouse. The sequence runs out 1 residue before the end of the CDR3; the remainder is reconstructed from the germline J gene. This rearrangement joins TRBV29 to TRBJ1-2; D unclear. V shed 1 base and J shed 6 bases, with 6 bases lying between them. The CDR3 length is 12 residues. The germline V gene has CDR1 MSHET and CDR2 SYDVDS. The CDR3 loop reads CASSLWGADYTF. The covered CDR3 bases are TGTGCTAGCAGTTTATGGGGAGCCGACTACACC.

A note on this clone: Gene and germline names: mouse. The CDR3 extends 1 residue past the end of the read, so its final part is completed from the germline J gene. This chain uses TRBV30 with TRBJ1-1, with D unclear. V was pared by 1 base and J by 0 bases, with 6 bases between. The germline V gene encodes CDR1 SQVVS and CDR2 ANEGSEA. The CDR3 spans 13 residues. CDR3 in amino acids: CSSRAGANTEVFF. The sequenced part of the CDR3 DNA is TGTAGTTCTAGAGCTGGTGCAAACACAGAAGTCTTC. Full variable domain (rest looked up from reference TRBV30 and TRBJ1-1): SVLLYQKPNRDICQSGTSLKIQCVADSQVVSMFWYQQFQEQSLMLMATANEGSEATYESGFTKDKFPISRPNLTFSTLTVNNARPGDSSIYFCSSRAGANTEVFFGKGTRLTVV.

This clone was observed once. Genes here carry mouse names. Read data end 1 residue before the CDR3 end; the end is taken from the germline J gene. This chain connects TRBV13-3 to TRBJ1-4, with 9 bases fitting TRBD1. V lost 2 bases and J lost 4; bases outside the gene matches: 3. The CDR3 loop spans 15 amino acids. The V gene's germline CDR1 is NNHDY and CDR2 SYVADS. CDR3 loop: CASSETGGINERLFF. The DNA read from the CDR3 is TGTGCCAGCAGTGAGACAGGGGGGATCAACGAAAGATTATTT.

Comment on this clone: Gene and germline names: mouse. The CDR3 is cut off 1 residue early in the read; its end comes from the germline J gene. The chain employs TRBV26 and TRBJ1-1; D unclear. Germline V gene lookup returns CDR1 KGHPV and CDR2 FQNQEV (reference sequence). The CDR3 runs to 14 residues. Trimming took off 6 bases at V and 3 bases at J, with 14 bases between the two ends. Here the CDR3 reads CASRAGRRDTEVFF. Incomplete CDR3 DNA: TGTGCCAGCAGGGCGGGGAGGAGGGACACAGAAGTCTTC.

Of note for this clone: Gene names are mouse gene names. The read ends 1 residue early relative to the CDR3; the germline J gene fills the gap. Additional DNA sequences in this sample encode the identical CDR3. J is TRBJ2-3 and V is TRBV26, with TRBD1 as a possible D gene (5 bases). CDR1 is KGHPV, CDR2 FQNQEV, per germline (reference sequence). Trimming left V 2 bases short and J 3 bases short, with 6 bases between. The CDR3 has 13 amino acids. The CDR3: CASSLRGAETLYF. Incomplete CDR3 DNA: TGTGCCAGCAGTCTGAGGGGAGCAGAAACGCTGTAT.

In the case of this clone: Germline and genes: mouse. The sequence runs out 1 residue before the end of the CDR3; the remainder is reconstructed from the germline J gene. The V call is TRBV26, the J call TRBJ2-3; tentative D call: TRBD1 (5 bases). The V end lost 6 bases, the J end lost 0 bases, and 10 bases lay between the germline ends. CDR1 and CDR2 (germline): KGHPV, FQNQEV (reference sequence). CDR3 length equals 14 residues. Incomplete CDR3 DNA: TGTGCCAGCAGGAGACAGACTAGTGCAGAAACGCTGTAT. Its translation is CASRRQTSAETLY. In full, the CDR3 reads CASRRQTSAETLYF.

Regarding this clone: The gene names given are mouse names. The read finishes 1 residue shy of the CDR3 end, and the germline J gene is used to complete it. This chain links TRBV3 with TRBJ2-2; TRBD1 agrees at 8 bases. The CDR3 loop spans 14 amino acids. Germline V CDR1 and CDR2: SNHLY, FYNGKV (reference sequence). The V segment lost 4 bases and the J segment 4 bases; nucleotides outside the gene matches: 2. The sequenced CDR3 bases are TGTGCCAGCAGCTCAGGGGGCCGCACCGGGCAGCTCTAC. Translating it yields CASSSGGRTGQLY. The full CDR3 protein reads CASSSGGRTGQLYF.